The entry below gives a single T cell receptor beta chain sequence along with its context. CDR3-region Arm-PCR and iRepertoire HTBI primers produced the TCR beta libraries. Per the original data handling: Throughout the samples, researchers identified 62 TRBV and roughly 13 TRBJ segments. TCRdb re-analysed the multiplex PCR reads in MiXCR, keeping a single row per CDR3 protein. TCRdb assigned the V and J calls; the authors' analysis was not used. This sample has around 450,000 distinct CDR3 sequences, with about 15% found just once. The record originates from a study of regulatory T cells in long-lasting Graves disease. Across the whole study: Antithyroid drugs had been taken by newly diagnosed Graves' patients for under 3 months.

Time point: newly diagnosed GD, antithyroid drugs for less than 3 months. PBMC-extracted RNA yielded the TCR library. Looked up from germline, CDR1 is MDHEN and CDR2 is SYDVKM. Trimming shortened V by 2 bases and J by 1 base, and 8 bases separated the two germline ends. The CDR3 has 14 amino acids. These data also featured in a second study, about T cells in Graves' hyperthyroidism and ophthalmopathy.

The clonotype originates from a woman aged 40 to 50 with Graves disease. The rearrangement joins TRBV28 to TRBJ1-1; no firm D call. The sequencing used peripheral blood mononuclear cells (PBMCs), collected at new diagnosis, from a patient treated with antithyroid drugs. CDR3 amino acids: CASSLGSQNTEAFF. The CDR3 region has the DNA TGTGCCAGCAGTTTAGGGTCACAGAACACTGAAGCTTTCTTT.